This TCR beta chain originates from a study of T cell responses to AZD1222 COVID-19 vaccine. Study summary: Doses given second, at about 4 or about 12 weeks, were pooled. General study points: There were repertoire samples only from the period after the peak T cell response. A mostly white British donor set with more females was recruited, and clonal diversity was possibly underestimated. Unmutated variant regions are reportedly targeted by nearly half of spike-specific TCRs.

As to this clone: Its antigen is unidentified.

Germline CDR1 SGHRS, CDR2 YFSETQ. This CDR3 is 16 amino acids long. V was cut by 4 bases and J by 0 bases, with 16 bases left in between. Assay: immunoSEQ multiplex PCR; the TCRdb copy retains only in-frame clones and omits some. Counted here are about 120,000 clones, approximately 86% occurring once; the ten biggest clones make up approximately 9.6%. This rearrangement joins TRBV5-1 to TRBJ1-1; possible D gene TRBD1, 6 bases. The material was peripheral blood, obtained on day 0 of AZD1222 vaccination. The clonotype was recovered from an adult in good health. The CDR3 protein is CASSQGIGELNTEAFF. CDR3 coding DNA: TGCGCCAGCAGCCAGGGGATCGGGGAGTTGAACACTGAAGCTTTCTTT.